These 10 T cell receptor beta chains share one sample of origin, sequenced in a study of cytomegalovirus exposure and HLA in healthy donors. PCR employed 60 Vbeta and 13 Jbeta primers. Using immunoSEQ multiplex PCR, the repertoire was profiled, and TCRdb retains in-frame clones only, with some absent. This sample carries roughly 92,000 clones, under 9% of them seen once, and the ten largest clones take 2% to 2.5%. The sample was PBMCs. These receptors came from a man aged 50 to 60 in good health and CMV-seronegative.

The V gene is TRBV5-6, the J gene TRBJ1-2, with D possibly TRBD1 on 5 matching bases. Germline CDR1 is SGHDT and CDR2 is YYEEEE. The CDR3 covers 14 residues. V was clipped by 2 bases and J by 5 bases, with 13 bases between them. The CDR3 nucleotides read TGTGCCAGCAGCTTAACCCAGGGATATTATGGCTACACCTTC. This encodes CASSLTQGYYGYTF. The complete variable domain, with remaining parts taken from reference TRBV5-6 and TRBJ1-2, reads DAGVTQSPTHLIKTRGQQVTLRCSPKSGHDTVSWYQQALGQGPQFIFQYYEEEERQRGNFPDRFSGHQFPNYSSELNVNALLLGDSALYLCASSLTQGYYGYTFGSGTRLTVV.

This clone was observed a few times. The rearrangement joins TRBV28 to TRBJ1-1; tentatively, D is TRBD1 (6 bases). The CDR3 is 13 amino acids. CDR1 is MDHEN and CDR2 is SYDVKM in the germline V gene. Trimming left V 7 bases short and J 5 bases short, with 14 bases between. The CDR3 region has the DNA TGTGCCAGCAAATCAGGGGAATGGACTGAAGCTTTCTTT. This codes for CASKSGEWTEAFF.

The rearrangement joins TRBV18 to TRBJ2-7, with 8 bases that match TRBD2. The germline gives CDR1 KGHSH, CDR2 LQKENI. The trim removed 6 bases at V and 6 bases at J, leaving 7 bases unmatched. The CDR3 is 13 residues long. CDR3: CASSAGGLFEQYF. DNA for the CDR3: TGTGCCAGCTCGGCGGGAGGACTATTCGAGCAGTACTTC.

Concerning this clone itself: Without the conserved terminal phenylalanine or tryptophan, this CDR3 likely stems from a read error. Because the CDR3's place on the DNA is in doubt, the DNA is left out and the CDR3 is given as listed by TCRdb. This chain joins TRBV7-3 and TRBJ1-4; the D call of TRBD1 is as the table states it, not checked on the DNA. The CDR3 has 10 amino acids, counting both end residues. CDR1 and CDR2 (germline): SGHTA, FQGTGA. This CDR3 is CASSPRTGDN.

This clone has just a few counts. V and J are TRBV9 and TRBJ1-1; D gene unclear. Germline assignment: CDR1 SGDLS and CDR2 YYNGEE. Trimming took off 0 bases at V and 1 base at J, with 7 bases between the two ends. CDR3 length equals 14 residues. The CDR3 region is CASSVDHGNTEAFF. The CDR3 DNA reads TGTGCCAGCAGCGTAGATCACGGGAACACTGAAGCTTTCTTT.

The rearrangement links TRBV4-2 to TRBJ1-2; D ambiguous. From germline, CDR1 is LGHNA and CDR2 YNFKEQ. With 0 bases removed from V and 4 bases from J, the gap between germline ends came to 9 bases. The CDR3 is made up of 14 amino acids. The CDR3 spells CASSQDKIVYGYTF. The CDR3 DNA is TGTGCCAGCAGCCAAGATAAGATAGTCTATGGCTACACCTTC.

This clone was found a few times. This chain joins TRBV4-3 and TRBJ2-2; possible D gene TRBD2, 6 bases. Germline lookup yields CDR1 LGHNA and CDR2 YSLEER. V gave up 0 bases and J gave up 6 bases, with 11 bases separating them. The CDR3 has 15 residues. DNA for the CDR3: TGCGCCAGCAGCCAAGATAGTAAGCGGGCCGGGGAGCTGTTTTTT. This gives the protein CASSQDSKRAGELFF.

CDR3 in amino acids: CASSLAVGTGHLGYTF. The CDR3 DNA reads TGTGCCAGCAGCTTAGCGGTTGGGACAGGGCACCTTGGCTACACCTTC. This chain uses TRBV7-9 with TRBJ1-2; the match to TRBD1 covers 9 bases. The CDR3 has 16 residues. With 0 bases clipped from V and 7 bases from J, the junction kept 9 bases outside the gene matches. From germline, CDR1 is SEHNR and CDR2 FQNEAQ (reference sequence).

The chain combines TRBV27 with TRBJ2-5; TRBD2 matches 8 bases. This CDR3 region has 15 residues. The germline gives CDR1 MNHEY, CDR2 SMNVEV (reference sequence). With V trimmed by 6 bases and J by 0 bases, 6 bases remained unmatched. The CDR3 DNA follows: TGTGCCAGCAGGGGGCAGCGGGGGTACCAAGAGACCCAGTACTTC. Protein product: CASRGQRGYQETQYF.

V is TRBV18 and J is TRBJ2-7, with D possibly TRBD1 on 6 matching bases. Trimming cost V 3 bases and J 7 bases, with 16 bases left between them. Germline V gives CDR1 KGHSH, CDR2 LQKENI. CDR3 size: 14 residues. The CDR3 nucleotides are TGTGCCAGCTCACCCTTTGACAGGCTCGGGGAGCAGTACTTC. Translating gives CASSPFDRLGEQYF.